The clone carrying this T cell receptor (beta chain) has more than one count but fewer than ten. Antigen: not known. Primers for the PCR totalled 60 Vbeta and 13 Jbeta. Original processing methods: An analysis performed later counted 74 million or so unique TCR beta chains (roughly 11 million of them shared). Only in-frame clones appear in the TCRdb table, and some are missing; sequencing was by immunoSEQ multiplex PCR. From that table come the V and J calls and clone size; the DNA was used to work out D and trimming. The sample lists 200,000 to 250,000 clones; around four fifths were seen once. There are 15 residues in the CDR3. Germline V gives CDR1 MNHEY, CDR2 SVGAGI. The V gene end was trimmed by 7 bases and the J gene end by 0 bases; junction bases not matched to a gene: 5. The sample belongs to a study of cytomegalovirus exposure and HLA in healthy donors. About the research overall: Caucasian-associated ancestry cluster membership applied to around 76% of approximately 420 genotyped donors. Overall study findings and caveats: Cytomegalovirus association was assigned to some 160 TCR beta chains. Three CMV-associated chains were confirmed in vitro to be specific for CMV antigens.

Sequenced sample: PBMCs. The source is a boy between 2 and 10 years old in good health and CMV-seronegative. The V gene is TRBV6-5, the J gene TRBJ1-5; 8 nucleotides align to TRBD1. CDR3 sequence (DNA): TGTGCCAGCAACGAAGACAGGGGTAGCAATCAGCCCCAGCATTTT. Protein sequence: CASNEDRGSNQPQHF.